These T cell receptor beta chains were read from a single sample in a study of blood T cell repertoires in COVID-19. Profiling relied on immunoSEQ multiplex PCR, and the TCRdb table lists in-frame clones only, not all of them. The sample comprises about 210,000 clones, 84% of which are singletons, and approximately 8% rests with the top ten. Sequenced material: peripheral blood. The receptor source for this set is a woman in her forties or fifties with active or convalescent COVID-19. Both conserved end residues are part of each CDR3. The D gene is left open where the match is weak. For some rows the clone size is stated as once, few or many, or as a class when expanded; others skip it.

j_gene: TRBJ1-1
v_gene: TRBV5-1
d_gene: -
abundance: -
CDR3nt: TGCGCCAGCTTCCCTCCCGGCCAGGCCCACACTGAAGCTTTCTTT
CDR3aa: CASFPPGQAHTEAFF

j_gene: TRBJ1-5
v_gene: TRBV10-1
d_gene: -
abundance: -
CDR3nt: TGCGCCAGCAGTGAAGCTGCCAATCAGCCCCAGCATTTT
CDR3aa: CASSEAANQPQHF

j_gene: TRBJ2-7
v_gene: TRBV6-2/TRBV6-3
d_gene: TRBD2
abundance: -
CDR3nt: TGTGCCAGCATCCCCCCGGCGGGAGGGCCCCCTCCTTACTTC
CDR3aa: CASIPPAGGPPPYF

j_gene: TRBJ2-1
v_gene: TRBV5-4
d_gene: TRBD2
abundance: once
CDR3nt: TGTGCCAGCAGCTTTGGCGGGAGTCGGACCTACAATGAGCAGTTCTTC
CDR3aa: CASSFGGSRTYNEQFF

j_gene: TRBJ2-7
v_gene: TRBV6-5
d_gene: -
abundance: -
CDR3nt: TGTGCCAGCAGGCGAGGGGAGAAAAGGGGGTACGAGCAGTACTTC
CDR3aa: CASRRGEKRGYEQYF

j_gene: TRBJ2-5
v_gene: TRBV6-1
d_gene: -
abundance: -
CDR3nt: TGTGCCAGCAGTGATGTGGAGGTTCAGCCTACCCGGCAAGAGACCCAGTACTTC
CDR3aa: CASSDVEVQPTRQETQYF

j_gene: TRBJ2-7
v_gene: TRBV10-3
d_gene: -
abundance: -
CDR3nt: TGTGCCATCAGTGAACCCGCGGGACGAAGGTACGAGCAGTACTTC
CDR3aa: CAISEPAGRRYEQYF

j_gene: TRBJ2-3
v_gene: TRBV12-5
d_gene: TRBD2
abundance: -
CDR3nt: TGTGCTAGTGCAGCGGGAGAGAAAGATACGCAGTATTTT
CDR3aa: CASAAGEKDTQYF

j_gene: TRBJ1-1
v_gene: TRBV6-5
d_gene: -
abundance: -
CDR3nt: TGTGCCAGCAGTCAACAGGAGAGCACTGAAGCTTTCTTT
CDR3aa: CASSQQESTEAFF

j_gene: TRBJ2-7
v_gene: TRBV30
d_gene: TRBD2
abundance: few
CDR3nt: TGTGCCTGGAGTGTCACGGGAGGGCGAACCTACGAGCAGTACTTC
CDR3aa: CAWSVTGGRTYEQYF

j_gene: TRBJ1-4
v_gene: TRBV5-1
d_gene: TRBD1
abundance: -
CDR3nt: TGCGCCAGCAGCTTTGGGACAGTCCCGGGAAGTGAAAAACTGTTTTTT
CDR3aa: CASSFGTVPGSEKLFF

j_gene: TRBJ1-6
v_gene: TRBV5-6
d_gene: TRBD1
abundance: -
CDR3nt: TGTGCCAGCAGCCTTTTGGACAGGGGGCCTTCACCCCTCCACTTT
CDR3aa: CASSLLDRGPSPLHF

j_gene: TRBJ1-2
v_gene: TRBV6-5
d_gene: TRBD1
abundance: -
CDR3nt: TGTGCCAGCGGACAGGGAAACTATGGCTACACCTTC
CDR3aa: CASGQGNYGYTF

j_gene: TRBJ1-4
v_gene: TRBV29-1
d_gene: TRBD1
abundance: -
CDR3nt: TGCAGCGTTGCCGGGACAGGGTACGCTAATGAAAAACTGTTTTTT
CDR3aa: CSVAGTGYANEKLFF

j_gene: TRBJ1-5
v_gene: TRBV2
d_gene: TRBD1
abundance: -
CDR3nt: TGTGCCAGCAAATTCGACAGGGGCAATCAGCCCCAGCATTTT
CDR3aa: CASKFDRGNQPQHF

j_gene: TRBJ2-2
v_gene: TRBV4-1
d_gene: TRBD1
abundance: -
CDR3nt: TGCGCCAGCAGGAGACAGGGCCCGAACACCGGGGAGCTGTTTTTT
CDR3aa: CASRRQGPNTGELFF

j_gene: TRBJ2-7
v_gene: TRBV19
d_gene: TRBD1
abundance: -
CDR3nt: TGTGCCAGTACTACCGGGACAGGCTCCTACGAGCAGTACTTC
CDR3aa: CASTTGTGSYEQYF

j_gene: TRBJ2-3
v_gene: TRBV5-1
d_gene: TRBD2
abundance: -
CDR3nt: TGCGCCAGCAGCTTAGCTAGCGGGGGGTCCACAGATACGCAGTATTTT
CDR3aa: CASSLASGGSTDTQYF

j_gene: TRBJ1-3
v_gene: TRBV28
d_gene: -
abundance: -
CDR3nt: TGTGCCAGCCGGCCGGGGGGCGTAGGAAACACCATATATTTT
CDR3aa: CASRPGGVGNTIYF

j_gene: TRBJ1-1
v_gene: TRBV5-4
d_gene: TRBD1
abundance: few
CDR3nt: TGTGCCAGCAGCCCGCATGACACGAGGGGGCTGGTCACTGAAGCTTTCTTT
CDR3aa: CASSPHDTRGLVTEAFF

j_gene: TRBJ2-7
v_gene: TRBV7-9
d_gene: -
abundance: -
CDR3nt: TGTGCCAGCAGCTTAGGTTCGACGACATGGGAGCAGTACTTC
CDR3aa: CASSLGSTTWEQYF

j_gene: TRBJ2-1
v_gene: TRBV5-1
d_gene: TRBD2
abundance: -
CDR3nt: TGCGCCAGCAGCTACCAGGGACTAGCGGGAGGGCCAAGGAGAAATGAGCAGTTCTTC
CDR3aa: CASSYQGLAGGPRRNEQFF

j_gene: TRBJ2-3
v_gene: TRBV11-2
d_gene: TRBD2
abundance: -
CDR3nt: TGTGCCAGCAGCGTTAGCGGGGGGGACACAGATACGCAGTATTTT
CDR3aa: CASSVSGGDTDTQYF

j_gene: TRBJ2-7
v_gene: TRBV5-6
d_gene: TRBD2
abundance: -
CDR3nt: TGTGCCAGCAGCTTGTTAGCGGGAGAGGCCTACGAGCAGTACTTC
CDR3aa: CASSLLAGEAYEQYF

j_gene: TRBJ1-2
v_gene: TRBV28
d_gene: -
abundance: -
CDR3nt: TGTGCCAGCAGCCCCCTGAGATATGGCTACACCTTC
CDR3aa: CASSPLRYGYTF

j_gene: TRBJ2-5
v_gene: TRBV5-5
d_gene: TRBD1
abundance: -
CDR3nt: TGTGCCAGCAGCTTGACAGGGGGCTGGAAAGAGACCCAGTACTTC
CDR3aa: CASSLTGGWKETQYF

j_gene: TRBJ1-1
v_gene: TRBV30
d_gene: -
abundance: -
CDR3nt: TGTGCCTGGAGTAACCAGGTGAACACTGAAGCTTTCTTT
CDR3aa: CAWSNQVNTEAFF

j_gene: TRBJ1-4
v_gene: TRBV6-5
d_gene: -
abundance: -
CDR3nt: TGTGCCAGCAGGGGGGGGACGAACAGGGTTGAAAAACTGTTTTTT
CDR3aa: CASRGGTNRVEKLFF

j_gene: TRBJ1-2
v_gene: TRBV3-1/TRBV3-2
d_gene: -
abundance: few
CDR3nt: TGTGCCAGCAGCCAAGGGGGTGGGGAGGGCTATGGCTACACCTTC
CDR3aa: CASSQGGGEGYGYTF

j_gene: TRBJ2-4
v_gene: TRBV4-2
d_gene: -
abundance: -
CDR3nt: TGTGCCAGCAGCCAAGATCCATCCCATTTGGGCCCCGGAGCCAAAAACATTCAGTACTTC
CDR3aa: CASSQDPSHLGPGAKNIQYF

j_gene: TRBJ1-6
v_gene: TRBV6-1
d_gene: -
abundance: -
CDR3nt: TGTGCCAGCAGTGAGTCGGCAGGGTATAATTCACCCCTCCACTTT
CDR3aa: CASSESAGYNSPLHF

j_gene: TRBJ1-2
v_gene: TRBV10-3
d_gene: TRBD1
abundance: -
CDR3nt: TGTGCCGCCCGGACAGGGGTAGGCTACACCTTC
CDR3aa: CAARTGVGYTF

j_gene: TRBJ2-1
v_gene: TRBV27
d_gene: TRBD2
abundance: few
CDR3nt: TGTGCCAGCAGTCCCCGGACTAGCGGGGTGGGCAATGAGCAGTTCTTC
CDR3aa: CASSPRTSGVGNEQFF

j_gene: TRBJ2-1
v_gene: TRBV5-5
d_gene: TRBD2
abundance: -
CDR3nt: TGTGCCAGCAGCCCGGGCCGTGGAGCGGGGTATGAGCAGTTCTTC
CDR3aa: CASSPGRGAGYEQFF

j_gene: TRBJ1-4
v_gene: TRBV5-1
d_gene: -
abundance: once
CDR3nt: TGCGCCAGCAGCTTCGGGCTGTCTGAGGGAGCCGGGGGGAAACTGTTTTTT
CDR3aa: CASSFGLSEGAGGKLFF

j_gene: TRBJ1-2
v_gene: TRBV19
d_gene: -
abundance: few
CDR3nt: TGTGCCAGTAACCCATTCGGACAGTATGGCTACACCTTC
CDR3aa: CASNPFGQYGYTF

j_gene: TRBJ1-1
v_gene: TRBV28
d_gene: TRBD1
abundance: -
CDR3nt: TGTGCCAGCAGTCCTCAGACAGGGGAACGGGACACTGAAGCTTTCTTT
CDR3aa: CASSPQTGERDTEAFF

j_gene: TRBJ2-1
v_gene: TRBV29-1
d_gene: -
abundance: -
CDR3nt: TGCACCTCGGAGGGAATCGGCAATGAGCAGTTCTTC
CDR3aa: CTSEGIGNEQFF

j_gene: TRBJ2-1
v_gene: TRBV27
d_gene: TRBD2
abundance: -
CDR3nt: TGTGCCAGCAGTTTTGGGTTAGCGGGTACCAATGAGCAGTTCTTC
CDR3aa: CASSFGLAGTNEQFF

j_gene: TRBJ2-1
v_gene: TRBV5-1
d_gene: TRBD1
abundance: -
CDR3nt: TGCGCCAGCAGCTTTAGGGACAGGGGGCACAATGAGCAGTTCTTC
CDR3aa: CASSFRDRGHNEQFF